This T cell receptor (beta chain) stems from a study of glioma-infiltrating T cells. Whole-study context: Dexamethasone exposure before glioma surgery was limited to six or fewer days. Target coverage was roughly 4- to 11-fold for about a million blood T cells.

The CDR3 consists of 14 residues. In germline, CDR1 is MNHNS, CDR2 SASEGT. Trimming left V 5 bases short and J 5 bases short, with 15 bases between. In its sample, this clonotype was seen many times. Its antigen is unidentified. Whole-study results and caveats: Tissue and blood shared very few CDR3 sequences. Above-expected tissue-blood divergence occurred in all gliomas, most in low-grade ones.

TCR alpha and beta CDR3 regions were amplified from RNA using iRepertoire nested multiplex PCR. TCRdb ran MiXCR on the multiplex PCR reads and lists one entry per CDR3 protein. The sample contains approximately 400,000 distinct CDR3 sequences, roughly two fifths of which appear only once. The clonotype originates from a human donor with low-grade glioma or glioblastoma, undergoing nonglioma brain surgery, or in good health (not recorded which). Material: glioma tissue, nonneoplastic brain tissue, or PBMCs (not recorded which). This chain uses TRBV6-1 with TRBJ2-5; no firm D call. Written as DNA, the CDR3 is TGTGCCAGCAGTTACGGCAGAGCCGGGGAGACCCAGTACTTC. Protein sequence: CASSYGRAGETQYF.